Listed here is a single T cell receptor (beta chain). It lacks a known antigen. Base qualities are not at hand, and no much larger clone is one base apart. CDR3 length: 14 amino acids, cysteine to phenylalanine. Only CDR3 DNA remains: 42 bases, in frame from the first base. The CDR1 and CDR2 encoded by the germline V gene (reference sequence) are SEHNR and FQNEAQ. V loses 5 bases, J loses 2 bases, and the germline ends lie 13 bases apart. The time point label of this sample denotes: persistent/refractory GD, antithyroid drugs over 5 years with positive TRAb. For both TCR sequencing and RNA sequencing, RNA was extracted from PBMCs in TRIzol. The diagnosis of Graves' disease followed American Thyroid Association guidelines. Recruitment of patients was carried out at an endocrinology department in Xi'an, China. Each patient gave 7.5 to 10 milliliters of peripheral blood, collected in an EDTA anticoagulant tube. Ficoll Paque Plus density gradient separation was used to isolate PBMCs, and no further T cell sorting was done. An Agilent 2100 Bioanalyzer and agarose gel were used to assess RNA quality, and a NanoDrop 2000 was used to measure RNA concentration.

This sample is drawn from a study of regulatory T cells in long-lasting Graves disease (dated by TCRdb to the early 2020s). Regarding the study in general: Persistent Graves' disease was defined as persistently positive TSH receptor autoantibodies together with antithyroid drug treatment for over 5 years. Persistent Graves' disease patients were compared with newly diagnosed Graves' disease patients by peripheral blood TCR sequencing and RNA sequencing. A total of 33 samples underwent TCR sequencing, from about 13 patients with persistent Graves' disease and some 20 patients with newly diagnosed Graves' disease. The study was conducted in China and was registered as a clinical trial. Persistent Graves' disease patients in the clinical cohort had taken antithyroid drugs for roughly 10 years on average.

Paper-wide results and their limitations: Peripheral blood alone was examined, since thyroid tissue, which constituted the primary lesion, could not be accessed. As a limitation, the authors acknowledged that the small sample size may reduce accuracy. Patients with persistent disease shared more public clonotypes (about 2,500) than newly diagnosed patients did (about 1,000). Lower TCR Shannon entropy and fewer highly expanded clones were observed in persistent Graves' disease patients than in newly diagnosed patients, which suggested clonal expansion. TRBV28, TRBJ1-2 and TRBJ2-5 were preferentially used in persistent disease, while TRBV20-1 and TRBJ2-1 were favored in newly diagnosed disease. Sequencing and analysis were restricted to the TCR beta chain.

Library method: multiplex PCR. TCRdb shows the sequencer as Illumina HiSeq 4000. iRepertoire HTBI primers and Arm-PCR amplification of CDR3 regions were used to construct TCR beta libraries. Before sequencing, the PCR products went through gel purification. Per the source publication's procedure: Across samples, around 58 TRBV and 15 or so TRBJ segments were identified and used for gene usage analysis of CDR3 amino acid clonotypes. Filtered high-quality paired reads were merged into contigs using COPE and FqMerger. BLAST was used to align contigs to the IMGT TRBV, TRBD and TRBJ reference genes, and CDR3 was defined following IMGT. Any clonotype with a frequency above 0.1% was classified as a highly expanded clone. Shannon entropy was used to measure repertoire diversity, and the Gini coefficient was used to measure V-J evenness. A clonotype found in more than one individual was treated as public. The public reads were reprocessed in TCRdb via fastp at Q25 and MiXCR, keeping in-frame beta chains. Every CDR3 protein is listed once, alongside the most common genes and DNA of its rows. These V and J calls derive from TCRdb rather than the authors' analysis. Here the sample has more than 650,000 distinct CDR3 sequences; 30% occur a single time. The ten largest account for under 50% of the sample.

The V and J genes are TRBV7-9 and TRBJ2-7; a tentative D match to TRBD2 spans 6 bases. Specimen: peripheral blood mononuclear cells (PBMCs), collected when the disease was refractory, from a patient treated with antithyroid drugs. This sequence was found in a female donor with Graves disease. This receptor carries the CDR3 CASSRAGRTYEQYF. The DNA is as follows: TGTGCCAGCAGCCGGGCGGGGCGCACCTACGAGCAGTACTTC. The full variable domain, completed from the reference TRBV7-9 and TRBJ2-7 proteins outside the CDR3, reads DTGVSQNPRHKITKRGQNVTFRCDPISEHNRLYWYRQTLGQGPEFLTYFQNEAQLEKSRLLSDRFSAERPKGSFSTLEIQRTEQGDSAMYLCASSRAGRTYEQYFGPGTRLTVT.